These 27 T cell receptor beta chains share one sample of origin, sequenced in a study of control samples from healthy donors and cancer patients. Sequenced by immunoSEQ multiplex PCR; TCRdb stores in-frame clones only, minus some. Of 70,000 to 100,000 clones in the sample, about 90% were seen once. Sequenced material: PBMCs. The source is an older woman with head and neck cancer.

The rearrangement links TRBV27 to TRBJ2-3; unclear D gene. Looked up from germline, CDR1 is MNHEY and CDR2 is SMNVEV (reference sequence). There are 12 residues in the CDR3. V gave up 8 bases and J gave up 9 bases, with 15 bases separating them. The CDR3 spells CASSSGIGTQYF. CDR3 bases: TGTGCCAGCTCTTCGGGCATCGGGACGCAGTATTTT.

The rearrangement uses TRBV29-1 and TRBJ1-4; 8 nucleotides agree with TRBD1. CDR1 and CDR2 (germline): SQVTM, ANQGSEA. The J segment lost 4 bases and the V segment lost 4 bases, leaving 2 bases of the junction unmatched. CDR3 length: 13 amino acids. This chain's CDR3 is CSVAGQVNEKLFF. In nucleotides, the CDR3 is TGCAGCGTTGCGGGACAGGTTAATGAAAAACTGTTTTTT.

J is TRBJ1-5 and V is TRBV6-6, with D possibly matching TRBD1 (5 bases). This CDR3 region has 15 residues. V was clipped by 5 bases and J by 2 bases, with 13 bases between them. CDR1 is MNHNY, CDR2 SVGAGI, per germline (reference sequence). CDR3 nucleotides: TGTGCCAGCAGTCGGGGGGTCGGGGGCAATCAGCCCCAGCATTTT. Translating gives CASSRGVGGNQPQHF.

For the CDR3, the DNA is TGTGCCAGCAGAGGGACAGGGTCTCGCGGCTACACCTTC. Protein: CASRGTGSRGYTF. This chain uses TRBV6-4 with TRBJ1-2, with 9 positions matching TRBD1. The CDR3 is 13 amino acids. Germline lookup yields CDR1 MRHNA and CDR2 SNTAGT. The J segment lost 8 bases and the V segment lost 6 bases, leaving 7 bases of the junction unmatched.

The chain links TRBV6-5 to TRBJ2-7, with D perhaps given as TRBD1 or TRBD2 (5 bases each). V lost 6 bases and J 3 bases, leaving 15 bases between the germline ends. The CDR3 loop spans 14 amino acids. The V gene's germline CDR1 is MNHEY and CDR2 SVGAGI. This CDR3 reads CASRGTNQRYEQYF. For the CDR3, the DNA is TGTGCCAGCAGGGGGACGAATCAACGCTACGAGCAGTACTTC.

V gene TRBV7-2 combines with J gene TRBJ2-2; D call uncertain. Germline values: CDR1 SGHTA, CDR2 FQGNSA. The length of the CDR3 is 14 residues. Trimming pared 0 bases from V and 6 bases from J, leaving 8 bases between. CDR3 region: CASSLATSSGELFF. CDR3 nucleotides: TGTGCCAGCAGCTTAGCCACTTCTTCCGGGGAGCTGTTTTTT.

In its sample, this clone was seen once. The chain uses TRBV6-6 and TRBJ2-1; 8 nucleotides agree with TRBD2. With V trimmed by 5 bases and J by 6 bases, 15 bases remained unmatched. CDR3 length: 17 residues. Germline values: CDR1 MNHNY, CDR2 SVGAGI (reference sequence). The CDR3 here is CASSLTWTSISPNEQFF. The DNA for the CDR3 is TGTGCCAGCAGTCTAACTTGGACTAGCATTAGTCCCAATGAGCAGTTCTTC.

J is TRBJ2-5 and V is TRBV2; D is tentatively TRBD1 or TRBD2 (6 bases each). Trimming took 4 bases from V and 2 from J, leaving 14 bases between them. Per the germline V gene, CDR1 is SNHLY and CDR2 is FYNNEI. The CDR3 runs 15 residues. The CDR3 region is CASSVIGGPQETQYF. DNA of the CDR3: TGTGCCAGCAGTGTGATCGGGGGCCCTCAAGAGACCCAGTACTTC.

The V call is TRBV5-4, the J call TRBJ2-1; TRBD2 matches at 10 bases. The CDR3 consists of 15 residues. With 5 bases clipped from V and 5 bases from J, the junction kept 7 bases outside the gene matches. Germline V gene data show CDR1 as SGHNT and CDR2 as YYREEE (reference sequence). CDR3 in amino acids: CASRRTSGTDNEQFF. In DNA, the CDR3 is TGTGCCAGCAGGCGAACTAGCGGGACTGACAATGAGCAGTTCTTC.

The chain combines TRBV18 with TRBJ2-7, with 8 nucleotides matching TRBD1. CDR3 length equals 15 residues. V dropped 3 bases and J dropped 0; count of bases not matched to a gene: 4. Germline V lookup: CDR1 KGHSH, CDR2 LQKENI. The CDR3 DNA is TGTGCCAGCTCACCGGGGACAGGTGGCTCCTACGAGCAGTACTTC. Translating it yields CASSPGTGGSYEQYF.

The V and J genes are TRBV2 and TRBJ2-4; D not certain. V was shortened by 0 bases and J by 0 bases, with 21 bases between the two germline ends. There are 20 residues in the CDR3. CDR1 SNHLY and CDR2 FYNNEI come from the germline V gene. CDR3 DNA: TGTGCCAGCAGTGAAGCATCTAGGTTGGAGTTTACCCTAGCCAAAAACATTCAGTACTTC. This encodes CASSEASRLEFTLAKNIQYF.

This clone was found once. The V call is TRBV10-3, the J call TRBJ2-7; 8 bases line up with TRBD1. V was pared by 5 bases and J by 0 bases, with 6 bases of the junction left unmatched. The germline V gene encodes CDR1 ENHRY and CDR2 SYGVKD. The CDR3 is made up of 15 amino acids. CDR3 sequence: CAISQGAPSSYEQYF. The CDR3 bases are TGTGCCATCAGTCAGGGGGCTCCGAGCTCCTACGAGCAGTACTTC.

The rearrangement joins TRBV18 to TRBJ1-5; the D gene is possibly TRBD1 (5 bases). The CDR3 totals 15 residues. Trimming cost V 2 bases and J 1 base, with 9 bases left between them. Germline V gives CDR1 KGHSH, CDR2 LQKENI. CDR3 DNA sequence: TGTGCCAGCTCACCAGAGGGGCACAGCAATCAGCCCCAGCATTTT. It encodes CASSPEGHSNQPQHF.

The chain links TRBV5-1 to TRBJ1-5; D is possibly TRBD1 (5 bases). Germline V CDR1 and CDR2: SGHRS, YFSETQ. The CDR3 contains 14 residues. V lost 0 bases and J lost 7, with 11 bases in between. The CDR3, as DNA: TGCGCCAGCAGCTTGGCCGTGGGGGGACAGCCCCAGCATTTT. It encodes CASSLAVGGQPQHF.

The chain has TRBV19 and TRBJ1-1; D possibly corresponds to TRBD1 (5 bases). V was cut by 7 bases and J by 8 bases, with 11 bases left in between. The CDR3 is 11 residues long. Germline V gives CDR1 LNHDA, CDR2 SQIVND (reference sequence). The CDR3 DNA is TGTGCCAGTATGGGACCAGGGGAAGCTTTCTTT. Translated, it gives CASMGPGEAFF.

The rearrangement uses TRBV6-2 or TRBV6-3 and TRBJ1-2; a possible D gene is TRBD1 (5 bases). The CDR3 covers 13 residues. The V end was cut by 4 bases, the J end by 7 bases, with 13 bases between. CDR1 MNHEY and CDR2 SVGEGT come from the germline V gene. The CDR3 nucleotides are TGTGCCAGCAGTTTCTCCGGGACCCCTGGCTACACCTTC. This encodes CASSFSGTPGYTF.

The rearrangement uses TRBV2 and TRBJ2-5, with TRBD2 identical over 7 bases. After removal of 4 bases from V and 7 bases from J, the junction contained 12 bases not matched to a gene. The CDR3 covers 15 residues. Germline loops: CDR1 SNHLY, CDR2 FYNNEI. The DNA for the CDR3 is TGTGCCAGCAGTGGGTTGGGCGGGAGCCAGGTGACCCAGTACTTC. This gives the protein CASSGLGGSQVTQYF.

The CDR3 loop reads CASARGTAYEQYF. CDR3 DNA: TGTGCCAGCGCACGAGGGACCGCCTACGAGCAGTACTTC. The gene calls are TRBV6-8 and TRBJ2-7; D is tentatively TRBD1 or TRBD2 (5 bases each). This CDR3 has 13 residues. Germline-derived CDR1 and CDR2 are MNHGY and SAAAGT. Trimming took 8 bases from V and 2 from J, leaving 13 bases between them.

The V call is TRBV28, the J call TRBJ2-4; 7 nucleotides agree with TRBD2. V trimming: 4 bases; J trimming: 2 bases; junction bases outside the gene matches: 8. Germline V lookup: CDR1 MDHEN, CDR2 SYDVKM. This CDR3 is 16 amino acids long. DNA of the CDR3: TGTGCCAGCAGTTCCTCCGAAGCGGGGACCAAAAACATTCAGTACTTC. Protein sequence: CASSSSEAGTKNIQYF.

The V and J genes are TRBV19 and TRBJ2-7; D could derive from TRBD1 or TRBD2 (5 bases each). CDR1 and CDR2 (germline): LNHDA, SQIVND (reference sequence). The V end lost 5 bases, the J end lost 5 bases, and 16 bases lay between the germline ends. The CDR3 runs 14 residues. In DNA, the CDR3 is TGTGCCAGTAGTTCGGGACGGCTACTCGACGAGCAGTACTTC. Translating gives CASSSGRLLDEQYF.

This chain uses TRBV12-5 with TRBJ2-5, with 13 positions matching TRBD2. V lost 6 bases and J lost 4; bases outside the gene matches: 2. The germline gives CDR1 LGHNT, CDR2 FRNRAP. There are 14 residues in the CDR3. The CDR3 nucleotides are TGTGCTAGTGGAGGACTAGCGGGAGTAGAGACCCAGTACTTC. As protein: CASGGLAGVETQYF.

This clone was seen just once. V usage is TRBV5-1 and J usage is TRBJ2-7, with 7 bases matching TRBD2. Trimming removed 1 base from V and 5 bases from J; junction bases left unmatched: 9. Germline V CDR1 and CDR2: SGHRS, YFSETQ. This CDR3 spans 15 amino acids. CDR3 nucleotide sequence: TGCGCCAGCAGCTTGTTTCGGCCCGGGGGGAACGAGCAGTACTTC. Its translation: CASSLFRPGGNEQYF.

This sequence joins TRBV21-1 and TRBJ1-1; no check of the table's D call, TRBD1, against the DNA was made. TRBV21-1 is deemed a pseudogene. CDR3 size: 14 residues. DNA for the CDR3: TGTGCCAGCAGACATATCGCAATTCGCACTGAAGCTTTCTTT. This encodes CASRHIAIRTEAFF.

The chain combines TRBV5-1 with TRBJ2-3; D remains ambiguous. The germline CDR1 and CDR2 sequences are SGHRS and YFSETQ. Trimming removed 1 base at V and 1 base at J, with 10 bases between. There are 15 residues in the CDR3. As DNA, the CDR3 is TGCGCCAGCAGCTTGTATGCGACGGGCACAGATACGCAGTATTTT. Protein: CASSLYATGTDTQYF. The complete variable domain, with remaining parts taken from reference TRBV5-1 and TRBJ2-3, reads KAGVTQTPRYLIKTRGQQVTLSCSPISGHRSVSWYQQTPGQGLQFLFEYFSETQRNKGNFPGRFSGRQFSNSRSEMNVSTLELGDSALYLCASSLYATGTDTQYFGPGTRLTVL.

The genes are TRBV7-2 and TRBJ2-5; 10 nucleotides align to TRBD2. Germline lookup yields CDR1 SGHTA and CDR2 FQGNSA. Trimming took 4 bases from V and 4 from J; bases not matched to a gene: 12. This CDR3 is 17 amino acids long. CDR3 amino acids: CASSSVGLADFRETQYF. Here the CDR3 DNA reads TGTGCCAGCAGCTCGGTCGGACTAGCGGACTTTCGAGAGACCCAGTACTTC.

The chain is built from TRBV18 and TRBJ1-2, with D hard to call. V dropped 1 base and J dropped 4 bases, with 16 bases sitting between them. CDR1 KGHSH and CDR2 LQKENI come from the germline V gene. The CDR3 is made up of 16 amino acids. This CDR3 reads CASSPLPDGGPYGYTF. In DNA, the CDR3 is TGTGCCAGCTCACCACTCCCGGACGGCGGTCCCTATGGCTACACCTTC.

The V and J genes are TRBV2 and TRBJ2-7; TRBD2 aligns across 9 bases. This CDR3 is 16 amino acids long. From germline, CDR1 is SNHLY and CDR2 FYNNEI. V trimming: 3 bases; J trimming: 1 base; junction bases outside the gene matches: 7. CDR3 DNA: TGTGCCAGCAGTGATTATGCGGGAGGGGGTTCCTACGAGCAGTACTTC. It yields the protein CASSDYAGGGSYEQYF.